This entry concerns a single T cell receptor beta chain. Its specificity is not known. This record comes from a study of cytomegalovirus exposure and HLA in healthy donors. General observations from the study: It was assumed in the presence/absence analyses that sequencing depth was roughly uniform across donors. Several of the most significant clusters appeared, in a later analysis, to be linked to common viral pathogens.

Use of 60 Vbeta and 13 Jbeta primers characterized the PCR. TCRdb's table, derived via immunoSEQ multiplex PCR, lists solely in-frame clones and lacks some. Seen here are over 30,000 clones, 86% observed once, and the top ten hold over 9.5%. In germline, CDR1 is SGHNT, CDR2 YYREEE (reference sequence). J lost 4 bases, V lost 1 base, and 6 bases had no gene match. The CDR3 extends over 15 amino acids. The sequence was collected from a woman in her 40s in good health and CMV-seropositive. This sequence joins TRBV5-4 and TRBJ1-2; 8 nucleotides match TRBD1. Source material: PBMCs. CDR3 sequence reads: CASSLNQGQGYGYTF. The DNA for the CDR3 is TGTGCCAGCAGCTTGAACCAAGGACAGGGCTATGGCTACACCTTC.